Given below is one T cell receptor beta chain in context. As yet, its antigen is unknown. These data belong to a study of beta chain features in type 1 diabetes. Germline CDR1 is SNHLY and CDR2 is FYNNEI. J lost 9 bases, V lost 9 bases, and 13 bases had no gene match. This CDR3 region has 15 residues. The isolated RNA, all of it, was reverse transcribed, so expressed TCRB transcripts were what got sequenced. Profiling relied on immunoSEQ multiplex PCR, and the TCRdb table lists in-frame clones only, not all of them. Seen here are 330,000 or so clones, around 12% observed once, and the top ten hold 0.008% to 0.011%. Findings and caveats of the study: There was a possibility that cDNA sequencing over-represented cells with high TCR expression. Patients with Type 1 diabetes showed moderately but significantly shorter TCRB CDR3s in all four CD4+ subsets.

Sample: naive CD4+ T cells from blood. This rearrangement joins TRBV2 to TRBJ1-6, with 8 bases identical to TRBD1. This receptor was identified in a woman younger than 30 with type 1 diabetes. The CDR3 protein is CASTTSTGGGSPLHF. DNA of the CDR3: TGTGCCAGTACTACGTCAACAGGGGGTGGTTCACCCCTCCACTTT.